The 25 T cell receptor beta chains presented below share a single source sample, sequenced in a study of blood T cells in healthy people across ages (dated by TCRdb to the mid-2010s). The protocol used for the library was 5' RACE. The reads were generated on an Illumina HiSeq 2500. The second PCR ran for about 6 to 11 cycles and used a J-beta primer mix along with a sample-barcoded 5' primer. The public reads were reanalyzed by TCRdb: fastp trimming at Q25, MiXCR alignment, in-frame beta chains only. Each entry merges the rows of one CDR3 protein and shows their most common DNA and genes. This sample lists some 670,000 distinct CDR3 sequences; around 52% were detected once. Approximately 15% of the sample is held by the ten biggest clonotypes. The sequenced sample consisted of blood. The receptors stem from a woman older than 75 in good health.

The V call is TRBV20-1, the J call TRBJ2-7; TRBD2 is a possible D gene (6 bases). With the DNA end fitting TRBJ2-5 better, the J assignment may be wrong. The length of the CDR3 is 12 residues. Germline V gene sequence: CDR1 DFQATT, CDR2 SNEGSKA (reference sequence). The CDR3 DNA reads as TGCAGTGCTAGCCGGGACTCGCAGACCCAGTACTTC. It specifies CSASRDSQTQYF.

This clonotype was picked up many times. The chain employs TRBV6-5 and TRBJ2-1; 9 nucleotides align to TRBD1. Germline loops: CDR1 MNHEY, CDR2 SVGAGI. V trimming: 0 bases; J trimming: 8 bases; junction bases outside the gene matches: 5. This CDR3 comprises 15 residues. The DNA of the CDR3 is TGTGCCAGCAGTTACTCGGGACAGGGCATCGATGAGCAGTTCTTC. Amino acids: CASSYSGQGIDEQFF.

This clonotype was observed a single time. The junction differs from germline at one of its ends, possibly a read error. This chain uses TRBV3-1 with TRBJ2-5, with D possibly being TRBD1 or TRBD2 (5 bases each). Germline V lookup: CDR1 LGHDT, CDR2 YNNKEL (reference sequence). The CDR3 has 12 residues. CDR3 in DNA: TGTGCCGGCAGCCCCCCCCGGGACCGCATGTACTTC. Protein sequence: CAGSPPRDRMYF.

This chain joins TRBV12-3 or TRBV12-4 and TRBJ1-2, with no clear D. The CDR3 runs 13 residues. Trimming stripped 10 bases from V and 5 bases from J, with 17 bases between. The CDR3 spells CAITRSLGYGYTF. CDR3 bases: TGTGCCATCACCCGGTCCTTGGGGTATGGCTACACCTTC.

The V call is TRBV5-1, the J call TRBJ1-1; D gene uncertain. The CDR3 is 14 amino acids. Germline assignment: CDR1 SGHRS and CDR2 YFSETQ. V lost 4 bases, J lost 5 bases, and 15 bases lay in between. The CDR3 loop is CASSLYGDGTEAFF. The CDR3 region has the DNA TGCGCCAGCAGCCTCTACGGGGATGGGACTGAAGCTTTCTTT.

Many counts were recorded for this clonotype. In nucleotides, the CDR3 is TGTGCCAGCAGCCATAGAGATAAACGCCCGTACTTC. As protein: CASSHRDKRPYF. The genes are TRBV7-2 and TRBJ2-5; D gene uncertain. CDR1 SGHTA and CDR2 FQGNSA come from the germline V gene. V lost 5 bases and J lost 13, with 17 bases in between. The CDR3 covers 12 residues.

In regard to this clonotype: A read error may explain this, as a much larger clone is one base away. J is TRBJ2-5 and V is TRBV12-3 or TRBV12-4; 8 bases are a match to TRBD2. V dropped 6 bases and J dropped 11; count of bases not matched to a gene: 14. The CDR3 consists of 14 residues. In DNA form, the CDR3 reads TGTGCCAGCAGCCGGGGGGGGCGGGACAATGAGCAGTACTTC. Its protein is CASSRGGRDNEQYF.

The V call is TRBV20-1, the J call TRBJ1-5; D is unclear. The germline V gene has CDR1 DFQATT and CDR2 SNEGSKA (reference sequence). The CDR3 contains 13 residues. Trimming stripped 5 bases from V and 3 bases from J, with 11 bases between. CDR3 DNA: TGCAGTGCTGGCAGCCTCCCCAATCAGCCCCAGCATTTT. Translation gives CSAGSLPNQPQHF.

This clonotype came up once. V and J are TRBV12-3 or TRBV12-4 and TRBJ2-3, with 7 nucleotides matching TRBD2. The CDR3 covers 17 residues. The trim removed 6 bases at V and 4 bases at J, leaving 16 bases unmatched. CDR3 in amino acids: CASRLGPGRVSPDTQYF. DNA of the CDR3: TGTGCCAGCAGGTTGGGCCCGGGGAGGGTCAGCCCAGATACGCAGTATTTT.

J is TRBJ2-4 and V is TRBV24-1; the D is unclear. Germline values: CDR1 KGHDR, CDR2 SFDVKD. The CDR3 length is 11 residues. Trimming cost V 1 base and J 13 bases, with 7 bases left between them. CDR3 loop: CATSDLKWQYF. The DNA for the CDR3 is TGTGCCACCAGTGATTTAAAGTGGCAGTACTTC.

This clonotype was recorded a few times. The V gene is TRBV3-1, the J gene TRBJ2-2; TRBD1 might be the D (5 bases). Trimming shortened V by 1 base and J by 5 bases, and 11 bases separated the two germline ends. The CDR3 is 15 residues long. Germline CDR1 LGHDT, CDR2 YNNKEL (reference sequence). CDR3: CASSQAFQGTGELFF. The CDR3 coding sequence is TGTGCCAGCAGCCAAGCGTTTCAGGGTACCGGGGAGCTGTTTTTT. Together with reference TRBV3-1 and TRBJ2-2, the CDR3 gives the full variable domain: DTAVSQTPKYLVTQMGNDKSIKCEQNLGHDTMYWYKQDSKKFLKIMFSYNNKELIINETVPNRFSPKSPDKAHLNLHINSLELGDSAVYFCASSQAFQGTGELFFGEGSRLTVL.

This clonotype was seen at least ten times. The chain uses TRBV7-3 and TRBJ2-1; D is ambiguous. Trimming cost V 1 base and J 12 bases, with 10 bases left between them. Looked up from germline, CDR1 is SGHTA and CDR2 is FQGTGA. The CDR3 is 12 amino acids. In nucleotides, the CDR3 is TGTGCCAGCAGCTTAAGTGCAGGTGCGCAGTTCTTC. It is translated as CASSLSAGAQFF.

The chain carries TRBV10-1 and TRBJ2-4; TRBD1 might be the D (5 bases). The CDR3 sequence is 13 residues long. Germline V gene lookup returns CDR1 WNHNN and CDR2 SYGVQD (reference sequence). Trimming stripped 2 bases from V and 8 bases from J, with 10 bases between. The CDR3 spells CASSEGANDIQYF. CDR3 coding DNA: TGCGCCAGCAGTGAGGGGGCGAACGACATTCAGTACTTC.

This chain connects TRBV6-2 or TRBV6-3 to TRBJ2-3; a possible D gene is TRBD1 (5 bases). The CDR3 totals 15 residues. CDR1 is MNHEY, CDR2 SVGEGT, per germline. The ends were cut back, 6 bases at V and 1 base at J, with 14 bases in the middle. CDR3 in amino acids: CASRTPGRGTDTQYF. DNA for the CDR3: TGTGCCAGCAGGACTCCAGGCAGGGGCACAGATACGCAGTATTTT.

This rearrangement joins TRBV20-1 to TRBJ1-2, with 7 bases fitting TRBD1. This CDR3 spans 16 amino acids. CDR1 and CDR2 (germline): DFQATT, SNEGSKA (reference sequence). The V and J ends lost 6 bases and 5 bases, in that order; junction bases with no gene match: 18. CDR3 sequence: CSARGRGMVVEYGYTF. The CDR3 nucleotides are TGCAGTGCGCGTGGCAGGGGGATGGTAGTGGAGTATGGCTACACCTTC.

This clonotype was detected only a few times. Being one base from a much bigger clone, this may be a read error. The chain links TRBV29-1 to TRBJ2-7; D assignment may be TRBD1 or TRBD2 (5 bases each). In germline, CDR1 is SQVTM, CDR2 ANQGSEA. The CDR3 contains 13 residues. The V and J ends lost 4 bases and 2 bases respectively, with 12 bases between them. The CDR3, as DNA: TGCAGCGTTGCGGGGCTAACACCCTACGAGCAGTACTTC. It encodes CSVAGLTPYEQYF.

There are many counts of this clonotype. A read error is possible here, since a much larger clone lies one base away. The chain links TRBV6-5 to TRBJ1-2; D possibly corresponds to TRBD1 (6 bases). V was cut by 6 bases and J by 5 bases, with 13 bases left in between. The CDR3 has 13 residues. Germline values: CDR1 MNHEY, CDR2 SVGAGI. The CDR3 sequence: CASSVQGSYGYTF. CDR3 coding DNA: TGTGCCAGCAGCGTACAGGGTTCATATGGCTACACCTTC.

Concerning this clonotype: Since a much larger clone is just one base distant, this may be a read error. The rearrangement uses TRBV10-3 and TRBJ2-3, with TRBD2 as a possible D gene (5 bases). Trimming left V 3 bases short and J 4 bases short, with 11 bases between. Germline CDR1 is ENHRY and CDR2 is SYGVKD. The CDR3 has 14 amino acids. CDR3 sequence (DNA): TGTGCCATCAGTGATGTGGGAGCGCCAGATACGCAGTATTTT. Its protein product is CAISDVGAPDTQYF.

This clonotype was seen at least ten times. An end of the junction does not agree with germline; a read error may underlie this. The V and J genes are TRBV5-1 and TRBJ2-3; no clear D. This CDR3 comprises 12 residues. Germline CDR1 SGHRS, CDR2 YFSETQ. The CDR3: CASATSTDTQYF. The CDR3 DNA reads TGTGCCAGCGCGACTAGCACAGATACGCAGTATTTT.

CDR3 residues: CASSQRDRGKETQYF. CDR3 bases: TGCGCCAGCAGCCAACGGGACAGGGGGAAAGAGACCCAGTACTTC. The chain carries TRBV4-1 and TRBJ2-5; 11 bases are a match to TRBD1. The CDR3 length is 15 residues. V lost 2 bases and J lost 3; bases outside the gene matches: 2. Germline CDR1 is MGHRA and CDR2 is YSYEKL.

This clonotype has ten or more counts. The V and J genes are TRBV29-1 and TRBJ1-5; D is uncertain. The CDR3 has 13 amino acids. Germline CDR1 reads SQVTM; CDR2 reads ANQGSEA. Between the trimmed V and J ends, which lost 4 bases and 1 base, there was a span of 8 bases. CDR3 amino acids: CSVVGGSNQPQHF. The DNA of the CDR3 is TGCAGCGTTGTAGGTGGAAGCAATCAGCCCCAGCATTTT.

This clonotype has a handful of counts. The chain is built from TRBV14 and TRBJ2-5, with D tentatively TRBD1 (6 bases). CDR3 length: 14 amino acids. Germline values: CDR1 SGHDN, CDR2 FVKESK. Trimming took off 4 bases at V and 4 bases at J, with 13 bases between the two ends. CDR3 bases: TGTGCCAGCAGCCGCCGGGACAAACTAGAGACCCAGTACTTC. It encodes CASSRRDKLETQYF.

As concerns this clonotype: Possible read error: a much larger clone is one base away. The gene calls are TRBV3-1 and TRBJ1-5; no firm D call. The ends were cut back, 4 bases at V and 0 bases at J, with 10 bases in the middle. Germline CDR1 and CDR2: LGHDT and YNNKEL (reference sequence). The CDR3 is made up of 15 amino acids. This CDR3 is CASSPHGNSNQPQHF. CDR3 DNA sequence: TGTGCCAGCAGCCCCCACGGGAATAGCAATCAGCCCCAGCATTTT.

CDR3 bases: TGTGCCAGCAGTTTATCTCGACGGCGTTCCTACAATGAGCAGTTCTTC. It translates to CASSLSRRRSYNEQFF. This chain links TRBV27 with TRBJ2-1; D is ambiguous. Trimming shortened V by 0 bases and J by 1 base, and 10 bases separated the two germline ends. The CDR3 is made up of 16 amino acids. Germline loops: CDR1 MNHEY, CDR2 SMNVEV (reference sequence).

V and J are TRBV28 and TRBJ2-5; D is possibly TRBD1 (7 bases). CDR1 is MDHEN, CDR2 SYDVKM, per germline. This CDR3 region has 15 residues. V lost 4 bases and J 7 bases, leaving 19 bases between the germline ends. CDR3 in amino acids: CASSWRGTGDRTQYF. CDR3 coding DNA: TGTGCCAGCAGTTGGAGGGGTACAGGGGATAGGACCCAGTACTTC.